What follows describes a single TCR beta chain. What it recognizes is unknown. The sample belongs to a study of a mutant IDH1 vaccine in newly diagnosed glioma. Study overall: Patients got their first vaccination 4-6 weeks after radiotherapy alone, or with temozolomide cycles. Visit V13 took place at week 47, and visit V12 happened at week 35. Most had both radiotherapy and temozolomide beforehand; others had only one. Study-level results: Changes in the top peripheral T cell clonotypes seemingly had no bearing on pseudoprogression.

Here immunoSEQ multiplex PCR was the method, and the copy in TCRdb shows in-frame clones only, minus some. The profile shows approximately 31,000 clones, approximately 80% of them singletons. The length of the CDR3 is 14 residues. V gave up 3 bases and J gave up 8 bases; unmatched junction bases: 6. CDR1 and CDR2 from the germline V gene are LNHDA and SQIVND (reference sequence). The sample's time point: week 35, safety follow-up. Each dose delivered 300 ug of mutant IDH1 20-mer peptide subcutaneously with imiquimod. The sequence came from a woman between 18 and 29 years old with glioma. The sequencing here drew on PBMCs, taken from a glioma patient whose treatment included an IDH1 peptide vaccine. This chain joins TRBV19 and TRBJ2-1; 8 bases agree with TRBD2. The chain's CDR3 is CASSISLTSDEQFF. Here the CDR3 DNA reads TGTGCCAGTAGTATTTCTCTGACTAGCGATGAGCAGTTCTTC.